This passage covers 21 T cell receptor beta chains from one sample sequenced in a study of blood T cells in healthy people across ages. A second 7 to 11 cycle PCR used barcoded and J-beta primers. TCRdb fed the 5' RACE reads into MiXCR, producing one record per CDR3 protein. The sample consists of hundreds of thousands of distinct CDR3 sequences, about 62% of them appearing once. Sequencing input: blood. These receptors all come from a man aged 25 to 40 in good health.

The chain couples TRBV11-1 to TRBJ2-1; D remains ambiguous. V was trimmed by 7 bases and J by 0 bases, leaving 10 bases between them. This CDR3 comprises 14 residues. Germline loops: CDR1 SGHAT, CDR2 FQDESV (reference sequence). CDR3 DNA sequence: TGTGCCAGCATCGTTTCGGGCTCCTACAATGAGCAGTTCTTC. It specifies CASIVSGSYNEQFF.

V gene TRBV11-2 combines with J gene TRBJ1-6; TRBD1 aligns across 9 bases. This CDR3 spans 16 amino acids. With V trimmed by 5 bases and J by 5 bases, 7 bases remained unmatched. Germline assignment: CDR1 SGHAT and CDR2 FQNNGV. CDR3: CASSPQGALDNSPLHF. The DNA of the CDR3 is TGTGCCAGCAGCCCACAGGGGGCCTTGGATAATTCACCCCTCCACTTT.

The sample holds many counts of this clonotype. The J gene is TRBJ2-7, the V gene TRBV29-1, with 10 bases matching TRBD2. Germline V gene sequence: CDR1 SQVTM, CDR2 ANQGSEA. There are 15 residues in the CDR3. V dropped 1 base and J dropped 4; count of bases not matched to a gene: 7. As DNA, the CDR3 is TGCAGCGTTGAAGCAAGAACTAGCGGGGCTTACGAGCAGTACTTC. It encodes CSVEARTSGAYEQYF.

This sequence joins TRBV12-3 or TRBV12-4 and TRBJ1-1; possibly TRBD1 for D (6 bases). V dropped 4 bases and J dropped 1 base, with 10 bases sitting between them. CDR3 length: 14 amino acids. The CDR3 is CASSSGTPNTEAFF. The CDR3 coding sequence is TGTGCCAGCAGTTCCGGGACACCGAACACTGAAGCTTTCTTT.

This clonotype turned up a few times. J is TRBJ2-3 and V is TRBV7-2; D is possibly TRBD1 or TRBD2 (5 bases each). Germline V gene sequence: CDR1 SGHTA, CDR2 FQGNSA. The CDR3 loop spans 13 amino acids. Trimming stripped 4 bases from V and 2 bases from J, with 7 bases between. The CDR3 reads CASSWDLTDTQYF. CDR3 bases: TGTGCCAGCAGCTGGGACCTCACAGATACGCAGTATTTT. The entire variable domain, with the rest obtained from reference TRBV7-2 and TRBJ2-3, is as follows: GAGVSQSPSNKVTEKGKDVELRCDPISGHTALYWYRQSLGQGLEFLIYFQGNSAPDKSGLPSDRFSAERTGGSVSTLTIQRTQQEDSAVYLCASSWDLTDTQYFGPGTRLTVL.

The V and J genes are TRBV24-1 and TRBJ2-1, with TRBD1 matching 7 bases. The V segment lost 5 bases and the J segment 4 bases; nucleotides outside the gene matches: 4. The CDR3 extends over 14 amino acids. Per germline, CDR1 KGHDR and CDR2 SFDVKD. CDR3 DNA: TGTGCCACCAGTGGACAGGGTGAATACAATGAGCAGTTCTTC. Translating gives CATSGQGEYNEQFF.

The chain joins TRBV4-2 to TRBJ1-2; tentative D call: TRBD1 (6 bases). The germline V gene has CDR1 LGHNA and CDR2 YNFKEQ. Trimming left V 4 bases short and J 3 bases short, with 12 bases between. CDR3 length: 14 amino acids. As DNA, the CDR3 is TGTGCCAGCAGCCGACAGACAGGAGACTATGGCTACACCTTC. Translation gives CASSRQTGDYGYTF.

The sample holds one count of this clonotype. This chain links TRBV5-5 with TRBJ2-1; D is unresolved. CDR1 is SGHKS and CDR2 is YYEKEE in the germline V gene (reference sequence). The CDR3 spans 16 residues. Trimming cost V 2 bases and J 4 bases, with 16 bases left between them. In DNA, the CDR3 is TGTGCCAGCAGCTTTGTTGTGGGCCCGTCGTACAATGAGCAGTTCTTC. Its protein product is CASSFVVGPSYNEQFF.

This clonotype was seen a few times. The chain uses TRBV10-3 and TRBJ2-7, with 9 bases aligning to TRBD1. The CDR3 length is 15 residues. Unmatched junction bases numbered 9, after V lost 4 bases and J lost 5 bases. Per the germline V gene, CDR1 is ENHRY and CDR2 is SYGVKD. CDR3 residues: CAISVAGTGNDEQYF. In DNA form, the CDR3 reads TGTGCCATCAGTGTAGCCGGGACAGGGAATGACGAGCAGTACTTC.

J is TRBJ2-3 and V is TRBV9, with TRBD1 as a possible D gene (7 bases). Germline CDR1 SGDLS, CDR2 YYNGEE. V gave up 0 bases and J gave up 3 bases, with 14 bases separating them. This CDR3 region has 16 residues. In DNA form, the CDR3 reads TGTGCCAGCAGCGTAGCTAGGAGGGGGCTGACAGATACGCAGTATTTT. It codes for CASSVARRGLTDTQYF.

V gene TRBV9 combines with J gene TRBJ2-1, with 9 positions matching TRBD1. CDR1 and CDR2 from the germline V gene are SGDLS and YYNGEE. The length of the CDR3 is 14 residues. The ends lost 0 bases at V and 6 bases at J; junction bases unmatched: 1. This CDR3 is CASSVDRGRNEQFF. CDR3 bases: TGTGCCAGCAGCGTAGACAGGGGGCGCAATGAGCAGTTCTTC.

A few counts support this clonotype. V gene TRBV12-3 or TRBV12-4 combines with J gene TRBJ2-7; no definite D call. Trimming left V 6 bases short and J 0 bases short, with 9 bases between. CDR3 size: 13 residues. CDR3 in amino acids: CASRAGSSYEQYF. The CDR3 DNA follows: TGTGCCAGCAGGGCAGGTAGCTCCTACGAGCAGTACTTC.

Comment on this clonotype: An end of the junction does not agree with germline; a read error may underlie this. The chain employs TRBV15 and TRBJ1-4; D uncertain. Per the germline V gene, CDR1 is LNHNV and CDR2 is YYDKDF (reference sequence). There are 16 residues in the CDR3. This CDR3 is CTTSRALIAGGEKLFF. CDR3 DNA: TGTACCACCAGCAGAGCGCTCATAGCGGGAGGTGAAAAACTGTTTTTT. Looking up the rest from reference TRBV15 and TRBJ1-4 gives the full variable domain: DAMVIQNPRYQVTQFGKPVTLSCSQTLNHNVMYWYQQKSSQAPKLLFHYYDKDFNNEADTPDNFQSRRPNTSFCFLDIRSPGLGDTAMYLCTTSRALIAGGEKLFFGSGTQLSVL.

The CDR3 region is CASSLYGTSGGPMFEQFF. The CDR3 DNA sequence: TGCGCCAGCAGCTTGTATGGGACTAGCGGGGGGCCTATGTTTGAGCAGTTCTTC. V is TRBV5-1 and J is TRBJ2-1, with 15 nucleotides matching TRBD2. This CDR3 is built from 18 residues. V shed 1 base, J shed 9 bases, and the junction held 11 bases outside the gene matches. CDR1 SGHRS and CDR2 YFSETQ come from the germline V gene.

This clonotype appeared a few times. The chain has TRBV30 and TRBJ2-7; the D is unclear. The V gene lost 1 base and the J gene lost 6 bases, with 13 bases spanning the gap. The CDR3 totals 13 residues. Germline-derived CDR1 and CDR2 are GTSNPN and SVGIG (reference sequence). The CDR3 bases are TGTGCCTGGAGTGGATACGTCCTTCGCGAGCAGTACTTC. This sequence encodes CAWSGYVLREQYF. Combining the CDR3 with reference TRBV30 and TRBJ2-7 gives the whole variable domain SQTIHQWPATLVQPVGSPLSLECTVEGTSNPNLYWYRQAAGRGLQLLFYSVGIGQISSEVPQNLSASRPQDRQFILSSKKLLLSDSGFYLCAWSGYVLREQYFGPGTRLTVT.

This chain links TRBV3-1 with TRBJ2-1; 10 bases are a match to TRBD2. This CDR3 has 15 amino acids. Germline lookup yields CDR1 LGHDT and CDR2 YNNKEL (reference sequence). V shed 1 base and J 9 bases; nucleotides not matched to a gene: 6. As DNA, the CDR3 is TGTGCCAGCAGCCAAGGGATAGCGGGGGGTGGTGAGCAGTTCTTC. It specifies CASSQGIAGGGEQFF.

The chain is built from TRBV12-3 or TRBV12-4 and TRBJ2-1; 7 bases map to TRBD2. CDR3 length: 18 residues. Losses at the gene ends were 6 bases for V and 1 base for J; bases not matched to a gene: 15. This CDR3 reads CASSSRHAARGSYNEQFF. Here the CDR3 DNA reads TGTGCCAGCAGCTCTAGGCACGCAGCGCGGGGGTCCTACAATGAGCAGTTCTTC.

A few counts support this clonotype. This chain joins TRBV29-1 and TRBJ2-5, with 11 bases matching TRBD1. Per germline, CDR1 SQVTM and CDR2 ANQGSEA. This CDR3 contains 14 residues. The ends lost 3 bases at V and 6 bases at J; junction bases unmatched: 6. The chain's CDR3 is CSVEWTGGGQTQYF. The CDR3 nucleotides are TGCAGCGTTGAGTGGACAGGGGGCGGTCAGACCCAGTACTTC.

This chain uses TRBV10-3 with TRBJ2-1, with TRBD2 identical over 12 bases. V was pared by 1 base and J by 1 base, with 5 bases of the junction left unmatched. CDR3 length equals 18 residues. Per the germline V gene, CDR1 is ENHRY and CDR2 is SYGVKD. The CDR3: CAISEWASGGVSYNEQFF. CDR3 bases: TGTGCCATCAGTGAGTGGGCTAGCGGGGGGGTATCCTACAATGAGCAGTTCTTC.

CDR3 protein: CASSVRGAEQFF. The CDR3 DNA is TGTGCCAGCAGCGTACGGGGGGCTGAGCAGTTCTTC. The chain links TRBV7-2 to TRBJ2-1, with a possible D match to TRBD2 (7 bases). Germline CDR1 reads SGHTA; CDR2 reads FQGNSA. Trimming shortened V by 5 bases and J by 9 bases, and 11 bases separated the two germline ends. This CDR3 is 12 amino acids long.

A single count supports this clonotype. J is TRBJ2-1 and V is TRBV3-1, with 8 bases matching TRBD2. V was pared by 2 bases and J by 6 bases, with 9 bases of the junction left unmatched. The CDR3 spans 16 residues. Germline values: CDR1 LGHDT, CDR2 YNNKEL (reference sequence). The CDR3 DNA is TGTGCCAGCAGCCAAATTATGGGACTAGGGGTCAATGAGCAGTTCTTC. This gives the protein CASSQIMGLGVNEQFF.